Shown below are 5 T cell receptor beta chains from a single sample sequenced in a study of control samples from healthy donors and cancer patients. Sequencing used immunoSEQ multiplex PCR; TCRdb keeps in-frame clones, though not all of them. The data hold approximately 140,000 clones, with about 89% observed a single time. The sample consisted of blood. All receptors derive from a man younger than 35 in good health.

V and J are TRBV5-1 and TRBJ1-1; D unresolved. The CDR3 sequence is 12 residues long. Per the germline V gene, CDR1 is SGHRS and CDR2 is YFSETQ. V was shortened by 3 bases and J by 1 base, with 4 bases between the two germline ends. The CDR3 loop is CASSWGNTEAFF. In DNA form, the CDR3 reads TGCGCCAGCAGCTGGGGGAACACTGAAGCTTTCTTT.

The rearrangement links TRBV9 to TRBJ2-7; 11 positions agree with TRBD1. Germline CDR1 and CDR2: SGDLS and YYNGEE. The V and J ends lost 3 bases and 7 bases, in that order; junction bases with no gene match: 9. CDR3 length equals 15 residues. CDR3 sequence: CASSAEDRGQREQYF. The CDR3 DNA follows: TGTGCCAGCAGCGCCGAGGACAGGGGGCAACGGGAGCAGTACTTC.

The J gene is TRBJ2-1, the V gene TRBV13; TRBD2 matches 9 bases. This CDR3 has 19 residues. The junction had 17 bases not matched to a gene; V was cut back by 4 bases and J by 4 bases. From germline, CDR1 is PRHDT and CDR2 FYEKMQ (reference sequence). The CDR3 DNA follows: TGTGCCAGCAGCTGGAGCCCTAGCGGGGACCTACGGAGGTACAATGAGCAGTTCTTC. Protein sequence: CASSWSPSGDLRRYNEQFF.

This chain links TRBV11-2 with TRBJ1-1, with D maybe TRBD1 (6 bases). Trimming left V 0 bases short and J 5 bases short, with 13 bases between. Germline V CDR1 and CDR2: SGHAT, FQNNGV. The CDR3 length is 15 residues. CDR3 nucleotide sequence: TGTGCCAGCAGCTTAGATCGGGGGGCGACAACTGAAGCTTTCTTT. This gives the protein CASSLDRGATTEAFF.

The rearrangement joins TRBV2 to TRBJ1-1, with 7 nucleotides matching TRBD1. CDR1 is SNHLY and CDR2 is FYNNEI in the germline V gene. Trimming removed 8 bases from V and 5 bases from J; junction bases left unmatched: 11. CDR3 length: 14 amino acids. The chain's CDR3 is CASGPTGQVTEAFF. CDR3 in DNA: TGTGCCAGCGGACCGACAGGGCAGGTGACTGAAGCTTTCTTT.